Listed below are T cell receptor beta chains from one sample, sequenced in a study of CD8 T cells in ankylosing spondylitis. TCRdb reprocessed the 5' RACE reads with MiXCR, giving one entry per CDR3 protein. The sample has about 350,000 distinct CDR3 sequences, 20% seen once. The material sequenced was blood, either unsorted or a sorted T cell fraction (not recorded which). The receptors were sampled from a male donor with ankylosing spondylitis or in good health (not recorded which). CDR3s include the opening cysteine and the closing phenylalanine or tryptophan. Fields, in order: clone size, V gene, J gene, D gene, CDR3 length, CDR3 protein, CDR3 DNA. D genes are given only for firm matches. Clone size is shown for a subset of rows, as once, few, many or a class of expanded clone.

size: NA; V: TRBV7-9; J: TRBJ2-1; D: NA; length: 12; CDR3: CASTLSGNEQFF; DNA: TGTGCCAGCACCCTTTCCGGCAATGAGCAGTTCTTC
size: NA; V: TRBV29-1; J: TRBJ2-7; D: NA; length: 13; CDR3: CSVEGKSTYEQYF; DNA: TGCAGCGTTGAAGGTAAATCTACCTACGAGCAGTACTTC
size: many; V: TRBV4-2; J: TRBJ2-2; D: NA; length: 13; CDR3: CASSQGGTGELFF; DNA: TGTGCCAGCAGCCAAGGGGGCACCGGGGAGCTGTTTTTT
size: NA; V: TRBV9; J: TRBJ1-2; D: NA; length: 15; CDR3: CASSVSPGGDYGYTF; DNA: TGTGCCAGCAGCGTAAGTCCAGGCGGAGACTATGGCTACACCTTC
size: NA; V: TRBV27; J: TRBJ2-7; D: NA; length: 14; CDR3: CASRLRGKTYEQYF; DNA: TGTGCCAGCAGGTTAAGGGGTAAGACCTACGAGCAGTACTTC
size: NA; V: TRBV12-3/TRBV12-4; J: TRBJ2-5; D: TRBD2; length: 13; CDR3: CASSSGGGETQYF; DNA: TGTGCCAGCAGCTCCGGGGGAGGGGAGACCCAGTACTTC
size: NA; V: TRBV30; J: TRBJ2-1; D: TRBD2; length: 14; CDR3: CAWSLAGAPDEQFF; DNA: TGTGCCTGGAGTCTAGCGGGGGCCCCGGATGAGCAGTTCTTC
size: NA; V: TRBV20-1; J: TRBJ2-7; D: TRBD2; length: 16; CDR3: CSARGSTSGDSYEQYF; DNA: TGCAGTGCGCGGGGCTCAACTAGCGGGGACTCCTACGAGCAGTACTTC
size: few; V: TRBV6-5; J: TRBJ1-1; D: NA; length: 15; CDR3: CASSFGVHGDTEAFF; DNA: TGTGCCAGCAGTTTCGGGGTTCATGGCGACACTGAAGCTTTCTTT
size: few; V: TRBV12-3/TRBV12-4; J: TRBJ2-5; D: TRBD1; length: 14; CDR3: CASIRTGGRETQYF; DNA: TGTGCCAGCATCCGGACAGGGGGTAGGGAGACCCAGTACTTC
size: NA; V: TRBV28; J: TRBJ2-7; D: NA; length: 13; CDR3: CASTPTADYEQYF; DNA: TGTGCCAGCACCCCGACAGCCGACTACGAGCAGTACTTC
size: few; V: TRBV5-1; J: TRBJ2-7; D: NA; length: 13; CDR3: CASSSGGGHEQYF; DNA: TGCGCCAGCAGCTCCGGAGGGGGGCACGAGCAGTACTTC
size: NA; V: TRBV9; J: TRBJ2-3; D: NA; length: 12; CDR3: CASSVEEDTQYF; DNA: TGTGCCAGCAGCGTAGAAGAAGATACGCAGTATTTT
size: few; V: TRBV18; J: TRBJ2-7; D: TRBD1; length: 12; CDR3: CASMGTDYEQYF; DNA: TGTGCCAGCATGGGGACAGACTACGAGCAGTACTTC
size: few; V: TRBV6-1; J: TRBJ2-7; D: NA; length: 10; CDR3: CASQSYEQYF; DNA: TGTGCCAGTCAGAGTTACGAGCAGTACTTC
size: NA; V: TRBV20-1; J: TRBJ2-3; D: TRBD1; length: 15; CDR3: CSAYGLRTGPDTQYF; DNA: TGCAGTGCTTATGGGCTCCGGACAGGGCCAGATACGCAGTATTTT
size: few; V: TRBV12-3/TRBV12-4; J: TRBJ2-1; D: TRBD1; length: 15; CDR3: CASSVTGVAYNEQFF; DNA: TGTGCCAGCAGTGTGACAGGGGTGGCCTACAATGAGCAGTTCTTC
size: many; V: TRBV12-3/TRBV12-4; J: TRBJ2-7; D: NA; length: 13; CDR3: CASSLVGVYEQYF; DNA: TGTGCCAGCAGTTTAGTGGGGGTGTACGAGCAGTACTTC
size: few; V: TRBV3-1; J: TRBJ2-7; D: NA; length: 15; CDR3: CASSQGLGGQYEQYF; DNA: TGTGCCAGCAGCCAAGGTCTTGGGGGGCAATACGAGCAGTACTTC
size: few; V: TRBV30; J: TRBJ2-2; D: NA; length: 16; CDR3: CAWSVRLGPNTGELFF; DNA: TGTGCCTGGAGTGTACGATTAGGGCCGAACACCGGGGAGCTGTTTTTT
size: NA; V: TRBV7-9; J: TRBJ2-3; D: NA; length: 16; CDR3: CASSLVASEGTDTQYF; DNA: TGTGCCAGCAGCTTAGTGGCCTCCGAAGGTACAGATACGCAGTATTTT
size: few; V: TRBV5-8; J: TRBJ2-4; D: NA; length: 13; CDR3: CATSGTSRNIQYF; DNA: TGTGCCACCTCCGGGACTTCAAGAAACATTCAGTACTTC
size: NA; V: TRBV9; J: TRBJ2-1; D: NA; length: 17; CDR3: CASSVAPISGGYNEQFF; DNA: TGTGCCAGCAGCGTAGCCCCGATAAGCGGAGGCTACAATGAGCAGTTCTTC